This is a list of T cell receptor beta chains from one sample in a study of blood T cell repertoires in COVID-19. TCRdb's table, derived via immunoSEQ multiplex PCR, lists solely in-frame clones and lacks some. This sample carries over 5,000 clones, 90% of them seen once, and the ten largest clones take approximately 6%. Sequenced input: peripheral blood. The receptors originated from a man aged 55-75 years with acute or convalescent COVID-19. Each CDR3 is given with its conserved first and last residue. Each record gives: V gene, J gene, clone size, D gene, CDR3 protein, CDR3 DNA. A D gene is named only where the DNA matches it firmly. Some rows have no size entry. The others give once, few or many, or a class for an expanded clone.

TRBV5-1,TRBJ1-1,.,.,CASSLAGGSTEAFF,TGCGCCAGCAGCTTGGCGGGGGGTAGTACTGAAGCTTTCTTT
TRBV5-6,TRBJ1-5,.,TRBD1,CASSLGTDRGRRPQHF,TGTGCCAGCAGCTTGGGGACTGACAGGGGTAGACGGCCCCAGCATTTT
TRBV11-2,TRBJ1-2,once,.,CASSLADGYTF,TGTGCCAGCAGCTTAGCAGATGGCTACACCTTC
TRBV6-5,TRBJ2-2,.,TRBD1,CASSYGTGDTGELFF,TGTGCCAGCAGTTACGGAACAGGGGACACCGGGGAGCTGTTTTTT
TRBV6-1,TRBJ2-7,few,.,CASSEDIYEQYF,TGTGCCAGCAGTGAAGACATCTACGAGCAGTACTTC
TRBV7-3,TRBJ2-5,few,TRBD2,CASSRRLAGNQETQYF,TGTGCCAGCAGCAGAAGACTAGCGGGGAACCAAGAGACCCAGTACTTC
TRBV27,TRBJ2-7,once,TRBD2,CASSLSGGNEQYF,TGTGCCAGCAGTTTATCGGGAGGGAACGAGCAGTACTTC
TRBV13,TRBJ1-1,.,.,CASSLEGTEAFF,TGTGCCAGCAGCTTGGAGGGCACTGAAGCTTTCTTT
TRBV9,TRBJ2-3,.,TRBD2,CASSGELAGGPNTQYF,TGTGCCAGCAGCGGGGAACTAGCGGGGGGGCCGAATACGCAGTATTTT
TRBV7-2,TRBJ2-1,once,TRBD2,CASSLFPRTSGRVYNEQFF,TGTGCCAGCAGCTTATTTCCCAGGACTAGCGGGAGAGTGTACAATGAGCAGTTCTTC
TRBV29-1,TRBJ1-1,.,TRBD1,CSVRPGTVLGAEAFF,TGCAGCGTCCGACCCGGGACAGTCCTTGGGGCTGAAGCTTTCTTT
TRBV28,TRBJ2-3,once,.,CASSLQLTDTQYF,TGTGCCAGCAGTTTACAACTCACAGATACGCAGTATTTT
TRBV1,TRBJ1-2,.,.,CTSSQDGDRADSGYTF,TGCACCAGCAGCCAAGATGGGGACAGGGCGGATTCTGGCTACACCTTC
TRBV19,TRBJ2-2,.,TRBD1,CASSIDGPGGRTGELFF,TGTGCCAGTAGTATAGACGGGCCAGGGGGTCGGACCGGGGAGCTGTTTTTT
TRBV15,TRBJ2-5,.,TRBD1,CATSRRQGLETQYF,TGTGCCACCAGCAGAAGACAGGGGTTAGAGACCCAGTACTTC
TRBV7-9,TRBJ2-7,once,.,CASSLRQGMAYEQYF,TGTGCCAGCAGCTTACGGCAGGGGATGGCCTACGAGCAGTACTTC
TRBV7-8,TRBJ2-3,few,.,CASSLAGAGTDTQYF,TGTGCCAGCAGCTTAGCGGGAGCGGGCACAGATACGCAGTATTTT